This entry is about one T cell receptor beta chain. The antigen remains undetermined. Germline V gene sequence: CDR1 MNHNY, CDR2 SVGAGI (reference sequence). CDR3 size: 15 residues. J was trimmed by 2 bases and V by 2 bases; bases with no gene match: 4. Each CDR3 protein is one row after TCRdb ran MiXCR on the reads. This sample has fewer than 200,000 distinct CDR3 sequences, with about 20% found just once. These data come from a study of T cell repertoires in cytomegalovirus infection. Study summary: Public TCR beta signature analysis indicated the presence of both CMV infection and matching HLA type. General study results and limits: Cumulative frequency (of public TCR beta family members) identified carriers of CMV plus the relevant HLA.

The clonotype originates from a human donor in good health (CMV status not recorded). Some clones in this sample may be carry-over from other donors' samples. The sequencing used CD8+ T cells from cultured PBMCs, collected from culture after CMV antigen stimulation. The gene calls are TRBV6-6 and TRBJ2-7; 9 bases match TRBD2. The CDR3: CASSYGSGGTYEQYF. The DNA for the CDR3 is TGTGCCAGCAGTTACGGGAGCGGGGGGACCTACGAGCAGTACTTC.